Listed below are T cell receptor beta chains from one sample, sequenced in a study of blood T cell repertoires in COVID-19. Data came from immunoSEQ multiplex PCR; TCRdb stores just in-frame clones and leaves some out. Seen here are 250,000 to 350,000 clones, 65% to 90% observed once, and the top ten hold roughly a tenth. The sample taken for sequencing was PBMCs or T cells enriched from blood (not recorded which). Receptors were obtained from a woman under 30 who had recovered from COVID-19. Both conserved end residues are part of each CDR3. The order of the fields is CDR3 DNA, CDR3 protein, D gene, V gene, clone size, J gene. D genes are given only for firm matches. The size field is filled for only some rows; it gives once, few, many or a size class.

DNA: TGTGCCAGCAGCTTAGACGGGAGGGTAGAGACCCAGTACTTC; CDR3: CASSLDGRVETQYF; D: TRBD2; V: TRBV7-9; size: -; J: TRBJ2-5
DNA: TGTGCCAGCAGTTCTACGTATGAAAAACTGTTTTTT; CDR3: CASSSTYEKLFF; D: -; V: TRBV6-5; size: -; J: TRBJ1-4
DNA: TGTGCCAGCAGCCAATCCCCAGGCAGCAATCAGCCCCAGCATTTT; CDR3: CASSQSPGSNQPQHF; D: -; V: TRBV16; size: -; J: TRBJ1-5
DNA: TGTGCCAGCAGCACCCGGACAGGGGTGTCCTACGAGCAGTACTTC; CDR3: CASSTRTGVSYEQYF; D: TRBD1; V: TRBV7-9; size: -; J: TRBJ2-7
DNA: TGTGCCAGCAGCTTATCAGGGCTGGACTATGGCTACACCTTC; CDR3: CASSLSGLDYGYTF; D: -; V: TRBV7-2; size: once; J: TRBJ1-2
DNA: TGTGCCAGCAGTGGGACAGCCTTCACAGATACGCAGTATTTT; CDR3: CASSGTAFTDTQYF; D: TRBD1; V: TRBV6-2/TRBV6-3; size: -; J: TRBJ2-3
DNA: TGTGCCAGCAGCGGAAGGACAGGGGGCGTCTATGGCTACACCTTC; CDR3: CASSGRTGGVYGYTF; D: TRBD1; V: TRBV7-9; size: -; J: TRBJ1-2
DNA: TGTGCCAGCAGCTTTTTTCGACTAGCGGGAGGTCGGACCGGGGAGCTGTTTTTT; CDR3: CASSFFRLAGGRTGELFF; D: TRBD2; V: TRBV5-5; size: few; J: TRBJ2-2
DNA: TGTGCCAGCCTTAATCCGGAGGGGACCACTGAAGCTTTCTTT; CDR3: CASLNPEGTTEAFF; D: -; V: TRBV28; size: -; J: TRBJ1-1
DNA: TGTGCCAGCAGCCTAACTAGCGGGGGGCCCTCCGGGGAGACCCAGTACTTC; CDR3: CASSLTSGGPSGETQYF; D: TRBD2; V: TRBV9; size: -; J: TRBJ2-5
DNA: TGTGCCAGCAGCTCGGCCCCGGAGTATAACAAAGAGACCCAGTACTTC; CDR3: CASSSAPEYNKETQYF; D: -; V: TRBV5-6; size: -; J: TRBJ2-5
DNA: TGTGCCAGCAGCCGCAACAGGGGCTATGGCTACACCTTC; CDR3: CASSRNRGYGYTF; D: TRBD1; V: TRBV3-1/TRBV3-2; size: -; J: TRBJ1-2
DNA: TGTGCCAGCAGCCCTCGCCGGTCAGATACGCAGTATTTT; CDR3: CASSPRRSDTQYF; D: -; V: TRBV7-3; size: few; J: TRBJ2-3
DNA: TGCGCCAGCAGCCAGACCGGGACAGGGGGCACAGATACGCAGTATTTT; CDR3: CASSQTGTGGTDTQYF; D: TRBD1; V: TRBV4-1; size: once; J: TRBJ2-3
DNA: TGTGCCTGGAGTGTACGGCCTAGCGGGGTGCAGCAAGAGACCCAGTACTTC; CDR3: CAWSVRPSGVQQETQYF; D: TRBD2; V: TRBV30; size: few; J: TRBJ2-5
DNA: TGTGCCTGGACAGGTGACCTGGGGCAGTACTTC; CDR3: CAWTGDLGQYF; D: -; V: TRBV30; size: -; J: TRBJ2-7
DNA: TGTGCCAGCACCACAAACAGGGGTTACGAGCAGTACTTC; CDR3: CASTTNRGYEQYF; D: TRBD1; V: TRBV6-5; size: few; J: TRBJ2-7
DNA: TGTGCCAGCTCCTCTAGCGTTAGCTCCTACAATGAGCAGTTCTTC; CDR3: CASSSSVSSYNEQFF; D: -; V: TRBV18; size: -; J: TRBJ2-1
DNA: TGTGCCAGCAGCGTAGAAGGGAGTCCAGGTCGGAGCACTGAAGCTTTCTTT; CDR3: CASSVEGSPGRSTEAFF; D: -; V: TRBV9; size: -; J: TRBJ1-1
DNA: TGCAGCGTTGAACATAATGAAAAACTGTTTTTT; CDR3: CSVEHNEKLFF; D: -; V: TRBV29-1; size: -; J: TRBJ1-4